Following are 5 T cell receptor beta chains from one sample sequenced in a study of shared clonotypes between healthy human individuals. Only in-frame clones appear in the TCRdb table, and some are missing; sequencing was by immunoSEQ multiplex PCR. This sample carries under 1,100,000 clones, more than 75% of them seen once, and the ten largest clones take 0.6% to 0.75%. Sequencing was performed on memory CD4+ T cells from PBMCs. Subset in this sample: CD45RA-negative fraction. These receptors were obtained from a man in his late teens or twenties in good health. Some clones in this sample may be carry-over from other donors' samples.

The chain combines TRBV7-9 with TRBJ2-7, with D perhaps matching TRBD1 (6 bases). Trimming left V 5 bases short and J 5 bases short, with 16 bases between. Germline values: CDR1 SEHNR, CDR2 FQNEAQ (reference sequence). The CDR3 spans 14 residues. The CDR3 is CASSLEGDRHEQYF. In nucleotides, the CDR3 is TGTGCCAGCAGCCTAGAGGGGGACCGCCACGAGCAGTACTTC.

The rearrangement joins TRBV14 to TRBJ2-1; either TRBD1 or TRBD2 may fit D (5 bases each). CDR3 length: 14 residues. Between the trimmed V and J ends, which lost 4 bases and 8 bases, there was a span of 15 bases. Per germline, CDR1 SGHDN and CDR2 FVKESK. The CDR3: CASSPMGDTDEQFF. The CDR3 region has the DNA TGTGCCAGCAGCCCGATGGGGGATACGGATGAGCAGTTCTTC.

V is TRBV28 and J is TRBJ2-7; D unclear. The CDR3 has 12 residues. Trimming stripped 6 bases from V and 3 bases from J, with 9 bases between. Germline V gene data show CDR1 as MDHEN and CDR2 as SYDVKM. DNA for the CDR3: TGTGCCAGCAGCATAGGGAACTACGAGCAGTACTTC. Its protein product is CASSIGNYEQYF.

This clone has a count of ten or more. V is TRBV5-1 and J is TRBJ2-2; perhaps TRBD1 as D (6 bases). With 7 bases removed from V and 3 bases from J, the gap between germline ends came to 16 bases. The CDR3 has 15 amino acids. CDR1 and CDR2 (germline): SGHRS, YFSETQ. The DNA for the CDR3 is TGCGCCAGCTCCATGCGGCAGGGGCACACCGGGGAGCTGTTTTTT. Translated, it gives CASSMRQGHTGELFF.

CDR3 coding DNA: TGTGCCAGCAGTACTAGGGCAATCGGGGAGCTGTTTTTT. Translated, it gives CASSTRAIGELFF. The chain combines TRBV28 with TRBJ2-2; a weak D match, TRBD2 (5 bases). The CDR3 covers 13 residues. The V and J ends lost 5 bases and 7 bases respectively, with 11 bases between them. The germline V gene has CDR1 MDHEN and CDR2 SYDVKM.